The present entry profiles one TCR beta chain with its context. Its antigen is not identified. The data originate from a study of OX40 agonist ivuxolimab in advanced cancers. Looking at the study overall: Patients were dosed intravenously with ivuxolimab at 0.01 to 10 mg/kg every 2 weeks. Partial responses, seen in three patients, involved one hepatocellular carcinoma and two cutaneous melanomas.

General study results and limits: Both blood CD4+ and CD8+ T cells showed clonal growth by week 6 at 0.1 to 3.0 mg/kg.

CDR1 is LNHDA and CDR2 is SQIVND in the germline V gene (reference sequence). The CDR3 runs 12 residues. V lost 11 bases and J lost 6; bases outside the gene matches: 7. Repertoires were generated with immunoSEQ multiplex PCR, while TCRdb's copy carries only in-frame clones and drops some. The data hold 45,000 to 50,000 clones, with about 81% observed a single time. This TCR was recovered from an adult with an advanced solid tumor such as melanoma, head and neck, liver or kidney cancer. The chain joins TRBV19 to TRBJ2-1, with 7 nucleotides matching TRBD2. Here the sequenced sample was CD4+ or CD8+ T cells sorted from blood, taken in a trial of the OX40 agonist ivuxolimab. CDR3 nucleotides: TGTGCCGTTAGGGCGGGAGTCAATGAGCAGTTCTTC. It codes for CAVRAGVNEQFF.